A selection of T cell receptor beta chains follows, all from one sample in a study of cytomegalovirus exposure and HLA in healthy donors. Assay used: immunoSEQ multiplex PCR; TCRdb lists only in-frame clones, some missing. The table includes over 110,000 clones, roughly 79% detected once. Sequencing was carried out using PBMCs. The source of these receptors is a woman aged 55-69 years in good health and CMV-seropositive. The CDR3 runs from the conserved cysteine through the conserved F or W. D genes are given only for firm matches. Size values are once, few and many counts, or a class for expanded clones, and some rows have none.

V gene: TRBV2
clone size: -
D gene: -
J gene: TRBJ2-3
CDR3 protein: CASRTGGGIRTDTQYF
CDR3 DNA: TGTGCCAGCAGGACCGGAGGAGGGATACGCACAGATACGCAGTATTTT

V gene: TRBV28
clone size: -
D gene: -
J gene: TRBJ2-2
CDR3 protein: CASSVGGRELFF
CDR3 DNA: TGTGCCAGCAGTGTAGGGGGTCGGGAGCTGTTTTTT

V gene: TRBV6-4
clone size: -
D gene: -
J gene: TRBJ2-2
CDR3 protein: CASRAIGRGNTGELFF
CDR3 DNA: TGTGCCAGTCGCGCCATAGGCAGGGGGAACACCGGGGAGCTGTTTTTT

V gene: TRBV10-2
clone size: few
D gene: TRBD1
J gene: TRBJ2-3
CDR3 protein: CASNPGQGGTDTQYF
CDR3 DNA: TGCGCCAGCAACCCCGGACAGGGTGGCACAGATACGCAGTATTTT

V gene: TRBV2
clone size: -
D gene: -
J gene: TRBJ1-1
CDR3 protein: CASALRTMNTEAFF
CDR3 DNA: TGTGCCAGCGCCCTACGCACCATGAACACTGAAGCTTTCTTT

V gene: TRBV27
clone size: -
D gene: TRBD2
J gene: TRBJ2-3
CDR3 protein: CASGLTSVTDTQYF
CDR3 DNA: TGTGCCAGCGGCTTAACTAGCGTTACAGATACGCAGTATTTT

V gene: TRBV9
clone size: few
D gene: TRBD1
J gene: TRBJ1-4
CDR3 protein: CASSVGTGGAFLNEKLFF
CDR3 DNA: TGTGCCAGCAGCGTAGGGACAGGGGGTGCTTTTTTAAATGAAAAACTGTTTTTT

V gene: TRBV18
clone size: -
D gene: TRBD1
J gene: TRBJ2-5
CDR3 protein: CASSDTERQGGETQYF
CDR3 DNA: TGTGCCAGCTCAGATACCGAAAGACAGGGGGGAGAGACCCAGTACTTC

V gene: TRBV21-1
clone size: -
D gene: -
J gene: TRBJ1-2
CDR3 protein: CANSLEGSYGYTF
CDR3 DNA: TGTGCTAACTCCCTGGAGGGATCCTATGGCTACACCTTC

V gene: TRBV5-6
clone size: medium-sized
D gene: TRBD1
J gene: TRBJ1-1
CDR3 protein: CASSFRQGIGTEAFF
CDR3 DNA: TGTGCCAGCAGCTTTCGACAGGGGATTGGCACTGAAGCTTTCTTT

V gene: TRBV6-1
clone size: -
D gene: TRBD2
J gene: TRBJ2-7
CDR3 protein: CASKATSGVPYEQYF
CDR3 DNA: TGTGCCAGCAAAGCGACTAGCGGGGTCCCATACGAGCAGTACTTC

V gene: TRBV28
clone size: -
D gene: -
J gene: TRBJ1-2
CDR3 protein: CASSPGGGANYGYTF
CDR3 DNA: TGTGCCAGCAGTCCCGGCGGGGGGGCTAACTATGGCTACACCTTC

V gene: TRBV10-1
clone size: -
D gene: -
J gene: TRBJ2-1
CDR3 protein: CASSESRSDEDEQFF
CDR3 DNA: TGCGCCAGCAGTGAGTCGAGGTCTGATGAGGATGAGCAGTTCTTC

V gene: TRBV9
clone size: -
D gene: TRBD2
J gene: TRBJ2-7
CDR3 protein: CASSRWGRANSYEQYF
CDR3 DNA: TGTGCCAGCAGCCGTTGGGGGAGGGCCAACTCCTACGAGCAGTACTTC

V gene: TRBV18
clone size: -
D gene: TRBD1
J gene: TRBJ2-5
CDR3 protein: CASSPGQSRGTQYF
CDR3 DNA: TGTGCCAGCTCGCCGGGACAGAGTAGGGGGACCCAGTACTTC

V gene: TRBV28
clone size: -
D gene: TRBD1
J gene: TRBJ2-7
CDR3 protein: CASSSTGGAIYEQYF
CDR3 DNA: TGTGCCAGCAGTTCAACAGGGGGCGCTATCTACGAGCAGTACTTC

V gene: TRBV7-9
clone size: -
D gene: TRBD2
J gene: TRBJ2-7
CDR3 protein: CPSSSGGGEQYF
CDR3 DNA: TGTCCCAGCAGCTCGGGGGGGGGCGAGCAGTACTTC

V gene: TRBV27
clone size: -
D gene: TRBD2
J gene: TRBJ2-1
CDR3 protein: CASSHGGSSYNEQFF
CDR3 DNA: TGTGCCAGCAGTCATGGCGGGAGCTCCTACAATGAGCAGTTCTTC

V gene: TRBV30
clone size: -
D gene: -
J gene: TRBJ2-7
CDR3 protein: CAWSVTLYEQYF
CDR3 DNA: TGTGCCTGGAGTGTTACGCTCTACGAGCAGTACTTC

V gene: TRBV28
clone size: -
D gene: -
J gene: TRBJ2-7
CDR3 protein: CASPIRQRPYEQYF
CDR3 DNA: TGTGCCAGCCCGATAAGGCAGAGGCCCTACGAGCAGTACTTC

V gene: TRBV5-4
clone size: -
D gene: TRBD1
J gene: TRBJ2-7
CDR3 protein: CASSFPQGAHYEQYF
CDR3 DNA: TGTGCCAGCAGCTTTCCACAGGGGGCGCATTACGAGCAGTACTTC

V gene: TRBV7-2
clone size: -
D gene: TRBD1
J gene: TRBJ2-7
CDR3 protein: CASSRTGGQSEQYF
CDR3 DNA: TGTGCCAGCAGCCGGACAGGGGGGCAGAGCGAGCAGTACTTC

V gene: TRBV7-6
clone size: -
D gene: -
J gene: TRBJ2-3
CDR3 protein: CASSLLTDTQYF
CDR3 DNA: TGTGCCAGCAGCCTACTTACAGATACGCAGTATTTT

V gene: TRBV5-1
clone size: -
D gene: -
J gene: TRBJ2-5
CDR3 protein: CASSLAPTSKETQYF
CDR3 DNA: TGCGCCAGCAGCTTGGCACCTACCTCTAAAGAGACCCAGTACTTC

V gene: TRBV4-1
clone size: -
D gene: TRBD1
J gene: TRBJ2-7
CDR3 protein: CASSQDWDSPYEQYF
CDR3 DNA: TGCGCCAGCAGCCAAGATTGGGACAGTCCCTACGAGCAGTACTTC

V gene: TRBV7-8
clone size: few
D gene: TRBD2
J gene: TRBJ2-2
CDR3 protein: CASSLMGGVAGGTGELFF
CDR3 DNA: TGTGCCAGCAGCTTAATGGGTGGTGTAGCGGGTGGTACCGGGGAGCTGTTTTTT

V gene: TRBV25-1
clone size: -
D gene: -
J gene: TRBJ2-7
CDR3 protein: CASKGPLAEGYEQYF
CDR3 DNA: TGTGCCTCAAAAGGGCCCTTAGCGGAGGGCTACGAGCAGTACTTC

V gene: TRBV9
clone size: -
D gene: TRBD2
J gene: TRBJ2-1
CDR3 protein: CASNELASGLNEQFF
CDR3 DNA: TGTGCCAGCAACGAACTAGCGTCGGGCCTTAATGAGCAGTTCTTC

V gene: TRBV27
clone size: -
D gene: TRBD2
J gene: TRBJ2-5
CDR3 protein: CASRGLAGGPGETQYF
CDR3 DNA: TGTGCCAGCAGGGGACTAGCGGGAGGCCCAGGAGAGACCCAGTACTTC

V gene: TRBV25-1
clone size: -
D gene: TRBD1
J gene: TRBJ2-2
CDR3 protein: CASRGTGITGELFF
CDR3 DNA: TGTGCCAGCAGAGGGACAGGGATCACCGGGGAGCTGTTTTTT